The entry below describes one T cell receptor beta chain. Using its own MiXCR run on the reads, TCRdb lists one record per CDR3 protein. The sample lists about 740,000 distinct CDR3 sequences; about a third were seen once. Germline CDR1 MNHEY, CDR2 SMNVEV (reference sequence). V was cut by 10 bases and J by 4 bases, with 19 bases left in between. This CDR3 has 14 residues. This specimen comes from a study of T cell repertoires in cytomegalovirus infection. Sequencing was carried out using PBMCs. The TCR comes from a human donor in good health (CMV status not recorded). Some clones in this sample may be carry-over from other donors' samples. This chain uses TRBV27 with TRBJ1-1, with D tentatively TRBD1 (6 bases). DNA for the CDR3: TGTGCCACCTCTTCAAATAGGGGGATCACTGAAGCTTTCTTT. Its translation: CATSSNRGITEAFF.